This T cell receptor beta chain was documented in a study of response to subunit inactivated influenza vaccine. This clonotype has only a few counts. TCRdb analysed the RT-PCR reads with MiXCR anew, one entry per CDR3 protein. The sample shows hundreds of thousands of distinct CDR3 sequences, approximately 7.7% of them seen only once. The sample consisted of PBMCs from blood, taken roughly 24 months after vaccination. This sequence was found in a man aged 45-69 years who received an inactivated influenza vaccine.

In DNA, the CDR3 is TGCGCCAGCAAGCTGGGAGATAATTCACCCCTCCACTTT. Translated, it gives CASKLGDNSPLHF. The genes are TRBV10-1 and TRBJ1-6; no reliable D call. Deletions cut 7 bases from V and 5 bases from J, with 9 bases between. This CDR3 has 13 amino acids. The germline CDR1 and CDR2 sequences are WNHNN and SYGVQD (reference sequence).